This TCR beta chain is drawn from a study of PD-L1 blockade in urothelial cancer. Looked up from germline, CDR1 is LGHNT and CDR2 is FRNRAP. The CDR3 sequence is 17 residues long. V was clipped by 0 bases and J by 5 bases; unmatched bases: 7. TCRdb's table, derived via immunoSEQ multiplex PCR, lists solely in-frame clones and lacks some. The sample holds 90,000 to 120,000 clones; about 85% are singletons and the top ten take roughly 2.3%. This TCR derives from a man between 50 and 59 years old with urothelial cancer. Sample: PBMCs, taken around atezolizumab (anti-PD-L1) treatment. The rearrangement joins TRBV12-5 to TRBJ2-2; TRBD1 aligns across 9 bases. CDR3 bases: TGTGCTAGTGGTTTGGTAAGGGGACAGGGTAGTACCGGGGAGCTGTTTTTT. Residues: CASGLVRGQGSTGELFF.